This T cell receptor beta chain was sequenced during a study of human T cells and chemical hapten exposure. Across the study: Small pooled library volume differences mainly caused per-sample TCR yield variation.

Described time point: healthy volunteer bleed at 2 weeks. The total RNA was obtained from whole blood that was not fractionated. Only a few counts were recorded for this clonotype. J gave up 6 bases and V 3 bases, and 8 bases lay outside the gene matches. The CDR3 is 15 amino acids. Germline lookup yields CDR1 SGHRS and CDR2 YFSETQ. The library tagged individual cDNA molecules with unique molecular identifiers. TCRdb redid the calling of the RACE reads with MiXCR, one entry per CDR3 protein. The sample records roughly 100,000 distinct CDR3 sequences, about 10% being singletons. The rearrangement links TRBV5-1 to TRBJ2-3; TRBD1 matches at 9 bases. The sequence came from a female donor in good health. Some clones in this sample may be carry-over from other donors' samples. Material for sequencing was whole blood. The chain's CDR3 is CASSSPGQGVDTQYF. The CDR3 DNA reads TGCGCCAGCAGCTCACCGGGACAGGGAGTTGATACGCAGTATTTT. Full variable domain (remainder filled in from reference TRBV5-1 and TRBJ2-3): KAGVTQTPRYLIKTRGQQVTLSCSPISGHRSVSWYQQTPGQGLQFLFEYFSETQRNKGNFPGRFSGRQFSNSRSEMNVSTLELGDSALYLCASSSPGQGVDTQYFGPGTRLTVL.